Described below is a single T cell receptor beta chain sequence and its context. What it recognizes is unknown. The treatment is: approximately nine-day PBMC culture with coronavirus spike peptide pools or control peptides (ViraFEST assay). T cells were expanded with peptide pools, and expanded clonotypes were identified by TCR sequencing. This sample was included in a study of vaccination and CD4 T cells after COVID-19. The study sequenced cultured CD4+ T cell DNA using the Oncomine TCR Beta short-read assay. TCRdb ran MiXCR on the PCR reads and lists one entry per CDR3 protein. The sample holds around 15,000 distinct CDR3 sequences, roughly two fifths seen once. The clonotype was recovered from a human donor who had recovered from COVID-19. This sample comprised CD4+ T cells from blood, cultured in vitro, obtained before SARS-CoV-2 vaccination.

CDR3 coding DNA: TGTGCCAGCAGCCGAGATTCTGGACAGCTCAATCAGCCCCAGCATTTT. Amino acid sequence: CASSRDSGQLNQPQHF. J is TRBJ1-5 and V is TRBV4-2; D might be TRBD1 (6 bases). The CDR3 extends over 16 amino acids. Germline V gene data show CDR1 as LGHNA and CDR2 as YNFKEQ. Trimming pared 4 bases from V and 3 bases from J, leaving 16 bases between.